What follows are 28 T cell receptor beta chains derived from one specimen sequenced in a study of long-term antiretroviral therapy in people with HIV (dated by TCRdb to the early 2020s). The immunoSEQ hsTCRB v3.0 assay was used at survey level resolution for TRB variable region sequencing. TCRdb's version of the immuneACCESS table is confined to in-frame rearrangements and falls short of the full clone set. An unresolved V gene accounts for under half of the shortfall where checked; the remainder is of unknown origin. The sample contains about 17,000 clones, roughly 77% of them found a single time. Approximately 9.5% of the sample goes to the ten largest clones. This sample comprised unsorted PBMCs, obtained 0.3 years after starting antiretroviral therapy. Receptor source: a man between 18 and 29 years old with HIV.

The rearrangement uses TRBV9 and TRBJ2-1; D is unresolved. The CDR3 totals 12 residues. V shed 4 bases and J shed 0 bases, with 2 bases lying between them. CDR1 SGDLS and CDR2 YYNGEE come from the germline V gene. The CDR3 loop reads CASSLSYNEQFF. The DNA of the CDR3 is TGTGCCAGCAGCCTCTCCTACAATGAGCAGTTCTTC.

The V gene is TRBV4-1, the J gene TRBJ2-1; the D call may be TRBD1 or TRBD2 (5 bases each). Trimming left V 0 bases short and J 6 bases short, with 6 bases between. In germline, CDR1 is MGHRA, CDR2 YSYEKL. This CDR3 spans 13 amino acids. The CDR3 region is CASSQDGGNEQFF. DNA for the CDR3: TGCGCCAGCAGCCAAGATGGGGGCAATGAGCAGTTCTTC.

V and J are TRBV5-1 and TRBJ2-1, with D tentatively TRBD1 (5 bases). This CDR3 has 16 residues. V was cut by 4 bases and J by 6 bases, with 20 bases left in between. The germline CDR1 and CDR2 sequences are SGHRS and YFSETQ. The CDR3 DNA reads TGCGCCAGCAGCCCCCAACCGGGCGACAGTAGCAATGAGCAGTTCTTC. Translated: CASSPQPGDSSNEQFF.

This chain uses TRBV18 with TRBJ2-3; perhaps D is TRBD1 or TRBD2 (5 bases each). The CDR3 spans 14 residues. Deletions cut 2 bases from V and 5 bases from J, with 11 bases between. The V gene's germline CDR1 is KGHSH and CDR2 LQKENI. The CDR3: CASSPSRGEDTQYF. CDR3 bases: TGTGCCAGCTCACCATCTAGGGGAGAAGATACGCAGTATTTT.

The CDR3 spells CASSLYGGGTDTQYF. In nucleotides, the CDR3 is TGCGCCAGCAGCCTATATGGGGGCGGCACAGATACGCAGTATTTT. The chain has TRBV4-1 and TRBJ2-3; possible D gene TRBD1, 6 bases. The CDR3 runs to 15 residues. Trimming took 4 bases from V and 1 from J, leaving 12 bases between them. Germline V gives CDR1 MGHRA, CDR2 YSYEKL.

This chain uses TRBV5-1 with TRBJ2-3; D is unresolved. Germline CDR1 SGHRS, CDR2 YFSETQ. Trimming cost V 6 bases and J 0 bases, with 8 bases left between them. This CDR3 has 13 residues. Here the CDR3 reads CASTTPSTDTQYF. DNA of the CDR3: TGCGCCAGCACCACACCTAGCACAGATACGCAGTATTTT.

The CDR3 spells CASSLLAGAKNIQYF. CDR3 DNA: TGTGCCAGCAGCCTTCTAGCGGGGGCCAAAAACATTCAGTACTTC. V and J are TRBV7-2 and TRBJ2-4, with 9 bases aligning to TRBD2. The germline CDR1 and CDR2 sequences are SGHTA and FQGNSA. The V segment lost 5 bases and the J segment 1 base; nucleotides outside the gene matches: 3. The CDR3 consists of 15 residues.

The chain recombines TRBV4-1 with TRBJ1-5; possible D gene TRBD1, 5 bases. V was shortened by 1 base and J by 4 bases, with 8 bases between the two germline ends. CDR1 is MGHRA and CDR2 is YSYEKL in the germline V gene. The CDR3 loop spans 14 amino acids. The CDR3 sequence: CASSQGTRNQPQHF. The DNA for the CDR3 is TGCGCCAGCAGCCAAGGGACAAGAAATCAGCCCCAGCATTTT.

The rearrangement joins TRBV7-8 to TRBJ1-2; TRBD1 is a possible D gene (5 bases). This CDR3 comprises 14 residues. V dropped 4 bases and J dropped 4 bases, with 13 bases sitting between them. CDR1 is SGHVS, CDR2 FQNEAQ, per germline. This chain's CDR3 is CASSSYVGTYGYTF. Written as DNA, the CDR3 is TGTGCCAGCAGCTCTTACGTAGGGACCTATGGCTACACCTTC.

The V and J genes are TRBV28 and TRBJ1-2, with D possibly TRBD1 on 5 matching bases. V shed 5 bases and J shed 4 bases, with 14 bases lying between them. Germline loops: CDR1 MDHEN, CDR2 SYDVKM. This CDR3 has 14 residues. The CDR3 spells CASSLARQGYGYTF. DNA of the CDR3: TGTGCCAGCAGTCTGGCGCGTCAGGGCTATGGCTACACCTTC.

V gene TRBV7-6 combines with J gene TRBJ2-1; D assignment may be TRBD1 or TRBD2 (5 bases each). The CDR3 length is 16 residues. With 1 base removed from V and 1 base from J, the gap between germline ends came to 11 bases. Germline V gene lookup returns CDR1 SGHVS and CDR2 FNYEAQ. CDR3 loop: CASSLVQGASYNEQFF. Written as DNA, the CDR3 is TGTGCCAGCAGCTTAGTTCAGGGAGCATCCTACAATGAGCAGTTCTTC.

The rearrangement links TRBV7-9 to TRBJ2-2; TRBD1 is a possible D gene (6 bases). Germline-derived CDR1 and CDR2 are SEHNR and FQNEAQ (reference sequence). This CDR3 spans 14 amino acids. Trimming left V 3 bases short and J 5 bases short, with 10 bases between. The CDR3 here is CASSFPGQTGELFF. The CDR3 DNA is TGTGCCAGCAGCTTTCCCGGACAGACCGGGGAGCTGTTTTTT.

The chain employs TRBV7-2 and TRBJ1-1; possibly TRBD1 for D (6 bases). Looked up from germline, CDR1 is SGHTA and CDR2 is FQGNSA. V was shortened by 2 bases and J by 4 bases, with 14 bases between the two germline ends. CDR3 length equals 15 residues. CDR3 in DNA: TGTGCCAGCAGCTTAAACACTGAAGGGGGCACTGAAGCTTTCTTT. Translating gives CASSLNTEGGTEAFF.

This clone was seen a few times. This rearrangement joins TRBV5-1 to TRBJ1-2, with TRBD1 as a possible D gene (6 bases). CDR3 size: 16 residues. The germline gives CDR1 SGHRS, CDR2 YFSETQ. The V end lost 3 bases, the J end lost 3 bases, and 18 bases lay between the germline ends. CDR3 nucleotides: TGCGCCAGCAGCTCTAGGGGGTCCCCAGGTGACTATGGCTACACCTTC. Translated: CASSSRGSPGDYGYTF.

This chain links TRBV19 with TRBJ2-1; tentatively, D is TRBD2 (6 bases). Trimming stripped 2 bases from V and 9 bases from J, with 14 bases between. Germline CDR1 reads LNHDA; CDR2 reads SQIVND (reference sequence). This CDR3 contains 14 residues. CDR3 in amino acids: CASSIRFGGVEQFF. DNA of the CDR3: TGTGCCAGTAGTATAAGGTTCGGCGGGGTTGAGCAGTTCTTC.

This chain joins TRBV11-2 and TRBJ2-6, with D tentatively TRBD1 (6 bases). CDR1 SGHAT and CDR2 FQNNGV come from the germline V gene. V was cut by 4 bases and J by 2 bases, with 18 bases left in between. The CDR3 extends over 18 amino acids. In DNA form, the CDR3 reads TGTGCCAGCAGCTCTGAAACACAGGGAGAGACTGGGGCCAACGTCCTGACTTTC. Its translation is CASSSETQGETGANVLTF.

V is TRBV6-4 and J is TRBJ1-5; D gene unclear. Germline lookup yields CDR1 MRHNA and CDR2 SNTAGT. V was pared by 3 bases and J by 4 bases, with 7 bases between. CDR3 size: 13 residues. In DNA, the CDR3 is TGTGCCAGCAGTGATCGAGAAAATCAGCCCCAGCATTTT. Its protein is CASSDRENQPQHF.

The chain joins TRBV7-9 to TRBJ2-5; TRBD2 matches at 12 bases. This CDR3 is built from 16 residues. With V trimmed by 8 bases and J by 2 bases, 9 bases remained unmatched. Germline CDR1 SEHNR, CDR2 FQNEAQ (reference sequence). Here the CDR3 reads CASRSTSGGKQETQYF. CDR3 DNA sequence: TGTGCCAGCCGTTCGACTAGCGGGGGCAAACAAGAGACCCAGTACTTC. Variable domain in full (rest from reference TRBV7-9 and TRBJ2-5): DTGVSQNPRHKITKRGQNVTFRCDPISEHNRLYWYRQTLGQGPEFLTYFQNEAQLEKSRLLSDRFSAERPKGSFSTLEIQRTEQGDSAMYLCASRSTSGGKQETQYFGPGTRLLVL.

The chain combines TRBV19 with TRBJ2-5; 7 positions agree with TRBD1. In germline, CDR1 is LNHDA, CDR2 SQIVND (reference sequence). The CDR3 loop spans 14 amino acids. With 6 bases clipped from V and 2 bases from J, the junction kept 6 bases outside the gene matches. The CDR3 protein is CASRMQQGQETQYF. In DNA, the CDR3 is TGTGCCAGTAGAATGCAACAGGGGCAAGAGACCCAGTACTTC.

V gene TRBV6-1 combines with J gene TRBJ2-5; unclear D gene. This CDR3 has 13 amino acids. Germline V CDR1 and CDR2: MNHNS, SASEGT. Deletions cut 8 bases from V and 2 bases from J, with 12 bases between. The CDR3 DNA reads TGTGCCAGCGGACGGTACTTACAAGAGACCCAGTACTTC. Residues: CASGRYLQETQYF.

The chain has TRBV5-1 and TRBJ1-3; TRBD1 matches at 11 bases. The V segment lost 0 bases and the J segment 4 bases; nucleotides outside the gene matches: 3. The CDR3 spans 16 residues. The germline CDR1 and CDR2 sequences are SGHRS and YFSETQ. DNA of the CDR3: TGCGCCAGCAGCTTGGTGGACAGGGGGCACGGAAACACCATATATTTT. Translated: CASSLVDRGHGNTIYF.

There are a few counts of this clone. This sequence joins TRBV7-6 and TRBJ1-6, with D hard to call. This CDR3 contains 13 residues. Trimming took off 5 bases at V and 8 bases at J, with 10 bases between the two ends. Germline assignment: CDR1 SGHVS and CDR2 FNYEAQ. In nucleotides, the CDR3 is TGTGCCAGCAGCGGCAGGAACTATTCACCCCTCCACTTT. It encodes CASSGRNYSPLHF.

The chain uses TRBV5-1 and TRBJ1-3; 7 nucleotides line up with TRBD1. The germline V gene has CDR1 SGHRS and CDR2 YFSETQ. This CDR3 spans 14 amino acids. V was pared by 0 bases and J by 11 bases, with 8 bases of the junction left unmatched. Here the CDR3 reads CASSLDTGETAIYF. CDR3 DNA sequence: TGCGCCAGCAGCTTGGACACAGGGGAAACGGCCATATATTTT.

This clone came up once. The rearrangement links TRBV19 to TRBJ2-7, with 11 bases that match TRBD1. J was trimmed by 9 bases and V by 4 bases; bases with no gene match: 5. Germline CDR1 and CDR2: LNHDA and SQIVND (reference sequence). The CDR3 consists of 13 residues. The CDR3 loop reads CASSTRTGGVQYF. CDR3 DNA sequence: TGTGCCAGTAGTACCCGGACAGGGGGCGTGCAGTACTTC.

The J gene is TRBJ2-3, the V gene TRBV13; no firm D call. CDR1 is PRHDT and CDR2 is FYEKMQ in the germline V gene (reference sequence). The ends were cut back, 5 bases at V and 6 bases at J, with 21 bases in the middle. The CDR3 length is 16 residues. The CDR3 sequence: CASSHTTRATGDTQYF. In nucleotides, the CDR3 is TGTGCCAGCAGCCACACGACCCGGGCCACCGGCGATACGCAGTATTTT.

The chain recombines TRBV7-9 with TRBJ1-2, with D unresolved. V dropped 3 bases and J dropped 4 bases, with 18 bases sitting between them. This CDR3 region has 16 residues. The germline gives CDR1 SEHNR, CDR2 FQNEAQ (reference sequence). CDR3 coding DNA: TGTGCCAGCAGCTTGTCTAAAATACAGCCTACCTATGGCTACACCTTC. Its protein is CASSLSKIQPTYGYTF.

The J gene is TRBJ2-3, the V gene TRBV5-1; D is uncertain. Trimming took 0 bases from V and 2 from J, leaving 7 bases between them. Germline CDR1 SGHRS, CDR2 YFSETQ. The CDR3 is 14 residues long. DNA of the CDR3: TGCGCCAGCAGCTTGGAACTCATCACAGATACGCAGTATTTT. Protein: CASSLELITDTQYF.

This chain links TRBV2 with TRBJ1-5; D call uncertain. The CDR3 loop spans 14 amino acids. The germline V gene has CDR1 SNHLY and CDR2 FYNNEI. Trimming took off 2 bases at V and 1 base at J, with 6 bases between the two ends. This CDR3 reads CASSELQSNQPQHF. The CDR3 bases are TGTGCCAGCAGTGAATTACAAAGCAATCAGCCCCAGCATTTT. Full variable domain (remainder filled in from reference TRBV2 and TRBJ1-5): EPEVTQTPSHQVTQMGQEVILRCVPISNHLYFYWYRQILGQKVEFLVSFYNNEISEKSEIFDDQFSVERPDGSNFTLKIRSTKLEDSAMYFCASSELQSNQPQHFGDGTRLSIL.